Here is one TCR beta chain with its context. Antigen specificity is unknown. The data belong to a study of beta chain features in type 1 diabetes. Whole-study context: Healthy donors and patients had similar age, gender and cell yields.

The entirety of the isolated RNA underwent reverse transcription, so expressed TCRB transcripts were sequenced. Libraries were prepared by immunoSEQ multiplex PCR; TCRdb keeps only in-frame clonotypes and omits some of them. This sample yields 550,000 to 850,000 clones, of which around an eighth are seen a single time; 0.022% belongs to the top ten. Whole-study results and caveats: Moderately but significantly shorter TCRB CDR3s were found in Type 1 diabetes patients in all four CD4+ subsets. Researchers reported that naive, central memory and Treg TCRB repertoires appeared more similar in patients than in healthy donors.

CDR3 length: 14 residues. Germline assignment: CDR1 SNHLY and CDR2 FYNNEI. The V gene lost 4 bases and the J gene lost 2 bases, with 12 bases spanning the gap. Specimen: naive CD4+ T cells from blood. This TCR was sampled from a man aged 18-30 years with type 1 diabetes. This chain uses TRBV2 with TRBJ2-7; D is unclear. The CDR3 DNA is TGTGCCAGCAGTGTCGACGGACCGACCTACGAGCAGTACTTC. Translated, it gives CASSVDGPTYEQYF.